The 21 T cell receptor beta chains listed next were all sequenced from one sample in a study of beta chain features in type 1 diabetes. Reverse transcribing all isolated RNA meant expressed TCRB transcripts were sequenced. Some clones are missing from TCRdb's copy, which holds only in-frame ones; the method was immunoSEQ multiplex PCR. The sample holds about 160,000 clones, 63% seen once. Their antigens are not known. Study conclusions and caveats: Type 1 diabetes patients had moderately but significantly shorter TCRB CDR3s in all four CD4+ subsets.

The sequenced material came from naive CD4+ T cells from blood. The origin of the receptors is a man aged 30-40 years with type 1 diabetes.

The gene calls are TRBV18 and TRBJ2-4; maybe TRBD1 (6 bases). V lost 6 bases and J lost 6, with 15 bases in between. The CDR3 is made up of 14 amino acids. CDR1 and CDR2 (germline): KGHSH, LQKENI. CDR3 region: CASSPPRGVNIQYF. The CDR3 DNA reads TGTGCCAGCTCTCCTCCCAGGGGAGTAAACATTCAGTACTTC.

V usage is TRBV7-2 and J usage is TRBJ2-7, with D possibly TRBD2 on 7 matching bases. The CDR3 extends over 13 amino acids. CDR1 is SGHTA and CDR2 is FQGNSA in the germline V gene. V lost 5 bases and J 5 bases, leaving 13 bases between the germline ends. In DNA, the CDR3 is TGTGCCAGCAGCCCTCGCGGGGGCGACGAGCAGTACTTC. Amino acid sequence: CASSPRGGDEQYF.

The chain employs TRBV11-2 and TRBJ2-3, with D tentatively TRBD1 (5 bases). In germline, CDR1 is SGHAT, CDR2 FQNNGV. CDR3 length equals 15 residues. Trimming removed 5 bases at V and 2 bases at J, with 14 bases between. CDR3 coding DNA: TGTGCCAGCAGCCCCCATAGTGGGGCCACAGATACGCAGTATTTT. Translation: CASSPHSGATDTQYF.

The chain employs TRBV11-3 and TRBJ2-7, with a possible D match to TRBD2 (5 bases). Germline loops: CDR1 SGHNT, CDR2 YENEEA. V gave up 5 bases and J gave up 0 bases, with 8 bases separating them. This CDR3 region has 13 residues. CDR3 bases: TGTGCCAGCAGCATAGGGAGCTCCTACGAGCAGTACTTC. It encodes CASSIGSSYEQYF.

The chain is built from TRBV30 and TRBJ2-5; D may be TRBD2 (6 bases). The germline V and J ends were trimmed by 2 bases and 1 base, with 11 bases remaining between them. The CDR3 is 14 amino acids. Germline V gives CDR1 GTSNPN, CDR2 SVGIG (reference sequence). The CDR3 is CAWSLLAVQETQYF. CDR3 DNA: TGTGCCTGGAGTTTATTAGCGGTCCAAGAGACCCAGTACTTC.

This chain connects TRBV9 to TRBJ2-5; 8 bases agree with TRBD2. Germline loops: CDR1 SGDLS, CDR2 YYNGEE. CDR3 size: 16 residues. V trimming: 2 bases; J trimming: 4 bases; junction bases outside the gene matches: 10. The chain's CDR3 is CASSVLGLAAGETQYF. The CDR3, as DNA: TGTGCCAGCAGCGTTCTCGGACTAGCCGCGGGAGAGACCCAGTACTTC.

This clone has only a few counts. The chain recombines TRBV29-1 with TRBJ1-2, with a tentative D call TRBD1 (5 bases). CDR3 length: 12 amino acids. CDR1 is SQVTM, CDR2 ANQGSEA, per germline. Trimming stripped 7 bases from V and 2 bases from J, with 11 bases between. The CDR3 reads CSGLQENYGYTF. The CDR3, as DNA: TGCAGCGGCCTACAGGAGAACTATGGCTACACCTTC.

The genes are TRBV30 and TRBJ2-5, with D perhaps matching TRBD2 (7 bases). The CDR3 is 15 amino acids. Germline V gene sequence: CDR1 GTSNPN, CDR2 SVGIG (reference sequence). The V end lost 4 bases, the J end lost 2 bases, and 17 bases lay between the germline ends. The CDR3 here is CAWNFGGLEQETQYF. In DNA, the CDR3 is TGTGCCTGGAATTTCGGGGGGCTGGAGCAAGAGACCCAGTACTTC.

The CDR3 spells CSAGVGSNEKLFF. The CDR3 DNA is TGCAGCGCCGGAGTCGGAAGTAATGAAAAACTGTTTTTT. This chain joins TRBV29-1 and TRBJ1-4; D not certain. CDR3 length: 13 amino acids. CDR1 is SQVTM, CDR2 ANQGSEA, per germline. V was pared by 7 bases and J by 4 bases, with 13 bases between.

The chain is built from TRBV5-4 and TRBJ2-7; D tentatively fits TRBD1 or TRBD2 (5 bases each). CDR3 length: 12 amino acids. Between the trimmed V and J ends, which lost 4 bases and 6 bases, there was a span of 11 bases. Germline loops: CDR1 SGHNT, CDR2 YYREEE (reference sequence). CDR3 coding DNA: TGTGCCAGCAGCCGAGAGAGGGGCGAGCAGTACTTC. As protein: CASSRERGEQYF.

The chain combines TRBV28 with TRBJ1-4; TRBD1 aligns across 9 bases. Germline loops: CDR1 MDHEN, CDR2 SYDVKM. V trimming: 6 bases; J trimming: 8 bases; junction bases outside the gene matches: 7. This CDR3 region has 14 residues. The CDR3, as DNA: TGTGCCAGCAGGAGGACAGGGGATTTGGAAAAACTGTTTTTT. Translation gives CASRRTGDLEKLFF.

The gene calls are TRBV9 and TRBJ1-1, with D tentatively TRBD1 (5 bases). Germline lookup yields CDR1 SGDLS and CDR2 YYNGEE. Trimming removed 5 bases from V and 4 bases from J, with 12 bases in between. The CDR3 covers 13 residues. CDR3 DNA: TGTGCCAGCAGTACAGGTGGTGGCACTGAAGCTTTCTTT. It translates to CASSTGGGTEAFF.

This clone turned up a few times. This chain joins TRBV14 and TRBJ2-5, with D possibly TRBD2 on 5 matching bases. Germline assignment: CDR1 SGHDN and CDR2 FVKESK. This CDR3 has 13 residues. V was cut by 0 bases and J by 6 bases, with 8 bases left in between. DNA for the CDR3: TGTGCCAGCAGCCAAGAAACTAGTAAGACCCAGTACTTC. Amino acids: CASSQETSKTQYF.

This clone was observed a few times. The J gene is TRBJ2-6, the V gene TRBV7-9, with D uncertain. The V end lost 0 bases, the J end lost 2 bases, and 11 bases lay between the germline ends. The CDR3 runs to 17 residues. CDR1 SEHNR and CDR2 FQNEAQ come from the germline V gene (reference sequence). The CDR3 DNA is TGTGCCAGCAGCTTAGCGATGCTGAGAGCTGGGGCCAACGTCCTGACTTTC. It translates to CASSLAMLRAGANVLTF.

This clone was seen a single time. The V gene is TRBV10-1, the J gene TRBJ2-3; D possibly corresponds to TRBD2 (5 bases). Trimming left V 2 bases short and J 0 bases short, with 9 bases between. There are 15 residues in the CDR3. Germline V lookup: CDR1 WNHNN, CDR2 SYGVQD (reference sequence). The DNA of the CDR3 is TGCGCCAGCAGTGAGGTGGCGGGTAGCACAGATACGCAGTATTTT. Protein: CASSEVAGSTDTQYF.

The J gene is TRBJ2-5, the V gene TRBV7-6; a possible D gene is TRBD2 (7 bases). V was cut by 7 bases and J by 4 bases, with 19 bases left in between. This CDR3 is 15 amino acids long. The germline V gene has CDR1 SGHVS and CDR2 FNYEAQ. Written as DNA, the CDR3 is TGTGCCAGCATTCCCCCCGAGGGGGGGAGAGAGACCCAGTACTTC. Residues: CASIPPEGGRETQYF. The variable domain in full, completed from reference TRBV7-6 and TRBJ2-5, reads GAGVSQSPRYKVTKRGQDVALRCDPISGHVSLYWYRQALGQGPEFLTYFNYEAQQDKSGLPNDRFSAERPEGSISTLTIQRTEQRDSAMYRCASIPPEGGRETQYFGPGTRLLVL.

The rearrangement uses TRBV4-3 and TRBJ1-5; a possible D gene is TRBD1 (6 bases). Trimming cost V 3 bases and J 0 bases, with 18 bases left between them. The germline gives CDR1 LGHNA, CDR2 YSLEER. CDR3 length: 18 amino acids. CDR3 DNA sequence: TGCGCCAGCAGCCAGGAGACAGGTAGTGGCTATAGCAATCAGCCCCAGCATTTT. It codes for CASSQETGSGYSNQPQHF.

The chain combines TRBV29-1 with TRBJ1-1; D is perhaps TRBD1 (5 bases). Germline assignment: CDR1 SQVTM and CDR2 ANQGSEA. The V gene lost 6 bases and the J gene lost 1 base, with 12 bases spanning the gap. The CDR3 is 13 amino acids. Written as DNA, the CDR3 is TGCAGCGTCCTCCGGGGGTGGAACACTGAAGCTTTCTTT. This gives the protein CSVLRGWNTEAFF.

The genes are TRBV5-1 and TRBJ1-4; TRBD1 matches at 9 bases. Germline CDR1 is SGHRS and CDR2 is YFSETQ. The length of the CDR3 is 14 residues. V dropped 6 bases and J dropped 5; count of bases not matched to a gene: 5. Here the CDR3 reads CASTWTGENEKLFF. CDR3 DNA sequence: TGCGCCAGCACCTGGACAGGGGAAAATGAAAAACTGTTTTTT.

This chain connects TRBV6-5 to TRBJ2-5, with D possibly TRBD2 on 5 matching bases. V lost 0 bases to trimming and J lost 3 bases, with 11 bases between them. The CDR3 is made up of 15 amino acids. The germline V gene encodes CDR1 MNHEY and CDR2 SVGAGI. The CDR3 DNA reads TGTGCCAGCAGTTACTCCTGGACTTTAAAAGAGACCCAGTACTTC. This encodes CASSYSWTLKETQYF.

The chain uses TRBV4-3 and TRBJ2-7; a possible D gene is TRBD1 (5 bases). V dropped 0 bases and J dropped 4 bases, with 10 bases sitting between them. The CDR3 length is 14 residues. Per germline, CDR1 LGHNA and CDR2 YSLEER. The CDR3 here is CASSQDRDLYEQYF. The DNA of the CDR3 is TGCGCCAGCAGCCAAGACAGGGATCTTTACGAGCAGTACTTC.